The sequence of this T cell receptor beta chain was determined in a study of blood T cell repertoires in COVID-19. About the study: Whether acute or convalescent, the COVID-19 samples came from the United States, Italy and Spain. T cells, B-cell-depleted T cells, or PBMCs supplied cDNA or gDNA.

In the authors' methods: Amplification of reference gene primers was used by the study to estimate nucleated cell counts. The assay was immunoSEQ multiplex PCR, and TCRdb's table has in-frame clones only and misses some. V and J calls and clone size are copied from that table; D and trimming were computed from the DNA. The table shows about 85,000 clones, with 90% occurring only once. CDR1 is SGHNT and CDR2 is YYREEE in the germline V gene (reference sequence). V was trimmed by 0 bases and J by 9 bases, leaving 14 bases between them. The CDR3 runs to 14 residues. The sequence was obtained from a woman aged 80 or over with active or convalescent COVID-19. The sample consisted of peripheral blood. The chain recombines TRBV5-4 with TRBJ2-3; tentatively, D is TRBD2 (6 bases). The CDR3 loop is CASSLAGAGRTQYF. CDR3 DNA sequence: TGTGCCAGCAGCTTGGCGGGAGCAGGACGGACGCAGTATTTT.